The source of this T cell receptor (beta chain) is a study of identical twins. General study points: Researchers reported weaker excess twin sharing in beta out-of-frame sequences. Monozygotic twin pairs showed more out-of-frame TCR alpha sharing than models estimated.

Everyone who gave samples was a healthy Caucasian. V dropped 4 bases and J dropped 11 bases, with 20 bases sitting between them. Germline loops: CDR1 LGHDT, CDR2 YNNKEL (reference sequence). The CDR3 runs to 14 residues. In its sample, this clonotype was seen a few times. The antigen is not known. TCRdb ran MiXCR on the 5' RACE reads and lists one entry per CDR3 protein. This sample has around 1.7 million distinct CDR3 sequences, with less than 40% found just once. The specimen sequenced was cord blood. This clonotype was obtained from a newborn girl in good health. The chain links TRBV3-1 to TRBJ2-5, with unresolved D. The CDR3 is CASSRFKTTSEQYF. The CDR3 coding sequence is TGTGCCAGCAGCCGATTTAAAACGACATCGGAGCAGTACTTC.